Sequencing of this TCR beta chain was carried out in a study of Graves' ophthalmopathy and Graves' hyperthyroidism. Researchers took RNA transcripts and amplified TCR beta CDR3 regions from them. Investigators did first-round RT-PCR with HTBI primers, then second-round multiplex PCR. One entry per CDR3 protein results from TCRdb running MiXCR on the multiplex PCR reads. The sample records about 340,000 distinct CDR3 sequences, 17% being singletons. This clonotype was seen at least ten times. V was cut by 4 bases and J by 7 bases, with 17 bases left in between. CDR3 length: 14 residues. Germline CDR1 is SQVTM and CDR2 is ANQGSEA.

Sample: peripheral blood. This TCR came from an adult man with Graves' ophthalmopathy. V and J are TRBV29-1 and TRBJ2-4, with D tentatively TRBD1 (5 bases). The CDR3 reads CSVVGRVGRNIQYF. In DNA form, the CDR3 reads TGCAGCGTTGTAGGCAGGGTAGGTCGGAACATTCAGTACTTC.